By sample share, the clone carrying this T cell receptor beta chain is medium-sized. Its antigen remains unidentified. From live CD3+CD8+TCRalphabeta+ cells, four PD-1 and/or TIGIT subsets were sorted. This specimen belongs to a study of circulating CD8 cells and anti-PD-1 response in melanoma. The CDR3 runs to 13 residues. V was clipped by 2 bases and J by 1 base, with 6 bases between them. The V gene's germline CDR1 is MNHEY and CDR2 SMNVEV (reference sequence). Study-wide results and limits: Generally, no replicate experiments were performed. Some patients were treatment-naive; others were previously treated. Clonotype sharing was highest between DPOS and TIGIT subsets. Expanded sorted subsets were checked for tumor reactivity using peptides.

The QIAseq Immune Repertoire TCR panel built the libraries from roughly 15 ng of total RNA. In TCRdb, the reads were re-called with MiXCR into one record per CDR3 protein. The data contain more than 250 distinct CDR3 sequences, more than 5% of them singletons. The chain joins TRBV27 to TRBJ2-7, with D perhaps being TRBD1 or TRBD2 (5 bases each). This sequence originates from a human donor with melanoma. Sequenced here: CD8+ T cells from PBMCs, sampled at baseline or after one month of anti-PD-1 therapy (not recorded which). The CDR3 DNA reads TGTGCCAGCAGTTTAGGGGGTTCCTACGAGCAGTACTTC. This sequence encodes CASSLGGSYEQYF.